This T cell receptor (beta chain) came from a study of shared clonotypes between healthy human individuals. The CDR3 contains 15 residues. CDR1 and CDR2 from the germline V gene are MGHRA and YSYEKL. With 4 bases clipped from V and 7 bases from J, the junction kept 8 bases outside the gene matches. The naive CD8 subset, CD45RO-negative cells positively selected for CCR7, excluded terminally differentiated effector memory CD45RA+ cells. This table comes from immunoSEQ multiplex PCR, and its TCRdb copy is limited to in-frame clones, with some not included. The profile shows roughly 2.1 million clones, about 92% of them singletons.

The material sequenced was naive CD8+ T cells from PBMCs. The receptor was isolated from a man aged 18 to 29 in good health. Some clones in this sample may be carry-over from other donors' samples. The chain has TRBV4-1 and TRBJ1-2; 11 nucleotides line up with TRBD1. The CDR3 is CASSPRDRGYGGYTF. In DNA, the CDR3 is TGCGCCAGCAGCCCCAGGGACAGGGGGTATGGTGGCTACACCTTC.